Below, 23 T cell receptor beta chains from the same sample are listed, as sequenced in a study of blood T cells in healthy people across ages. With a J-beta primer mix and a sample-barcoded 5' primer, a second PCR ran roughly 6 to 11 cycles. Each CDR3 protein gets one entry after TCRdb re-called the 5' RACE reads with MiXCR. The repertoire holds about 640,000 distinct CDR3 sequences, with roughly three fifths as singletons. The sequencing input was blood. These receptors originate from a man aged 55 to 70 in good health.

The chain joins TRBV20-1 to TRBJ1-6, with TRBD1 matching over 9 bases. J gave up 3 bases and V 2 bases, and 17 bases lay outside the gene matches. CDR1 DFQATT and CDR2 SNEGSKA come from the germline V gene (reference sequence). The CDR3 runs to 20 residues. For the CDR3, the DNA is TGCAGTGCTAGATCCTCCTCGACAGGGGGGGTAGGGGGCTATAATTCACCCCTCCACTTT. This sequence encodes CSARSSSTGGVGGYNSPLHF.

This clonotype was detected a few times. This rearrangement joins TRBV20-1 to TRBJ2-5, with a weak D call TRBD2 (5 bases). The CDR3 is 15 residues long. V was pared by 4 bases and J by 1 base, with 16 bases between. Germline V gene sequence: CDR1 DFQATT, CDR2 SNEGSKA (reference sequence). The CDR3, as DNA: TGCAGTGCTACCAGTCGCGGGCGGATCCAAGAGACCCAGTACTTC. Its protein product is CSATSRGRIQETQYF.

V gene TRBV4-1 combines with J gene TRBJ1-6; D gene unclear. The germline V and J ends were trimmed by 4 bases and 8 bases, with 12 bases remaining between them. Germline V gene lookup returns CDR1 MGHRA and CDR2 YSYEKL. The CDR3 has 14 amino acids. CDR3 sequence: CASSPPSEYSPLHF. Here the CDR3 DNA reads TGCGCCAGCAGCCCACCTTCGGAATATTCACCCCTCCACTTT.

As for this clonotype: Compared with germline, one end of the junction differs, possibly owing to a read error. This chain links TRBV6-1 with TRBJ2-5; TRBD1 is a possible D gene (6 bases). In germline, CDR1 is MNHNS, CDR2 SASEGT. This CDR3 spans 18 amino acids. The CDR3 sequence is CVSNLPPPGQGTMETQYF. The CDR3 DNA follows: TGTGTCAGCAACTTACCCCCACCGGGACAAGGGACAATGGAGACCCAGTACTTC.

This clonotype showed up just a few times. The CDR3 DNA reads as TGTGCCAGCAGTGTCACAGAAAAACTGTTTTTT. This gives the protein CASSVTEKLFF. The rearrangement uses TRBV6-6 and TRBJ1-4; D not certain. Trimming removed 5 bases at V and 8 bases at J, with 6 bases between. CDR1 is MNHNY, CDR2 SVGAGI, per germline (reference sequence). This CDR3 contains 11 residues.

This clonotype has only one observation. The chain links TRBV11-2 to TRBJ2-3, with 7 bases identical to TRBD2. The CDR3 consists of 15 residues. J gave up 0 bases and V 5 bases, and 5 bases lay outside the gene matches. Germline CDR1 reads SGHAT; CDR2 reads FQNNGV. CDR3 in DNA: TGTGCCAGCAGCCCATCACTAGCGAGCACAGATACGCAGTATTTT. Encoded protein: CASSPSLASTDTQYF. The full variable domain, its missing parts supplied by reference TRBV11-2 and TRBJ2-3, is EAGVAQSPRYKIIEKRQSVAFWCNPISGHATLYWYQQILGQGPKLLIQFQNNGVVDDSQLPKDRFSAERLKGVDSTLKIQPAKLEDSAVYLCASSPSLASTDTQYFGPGTRLTVL.

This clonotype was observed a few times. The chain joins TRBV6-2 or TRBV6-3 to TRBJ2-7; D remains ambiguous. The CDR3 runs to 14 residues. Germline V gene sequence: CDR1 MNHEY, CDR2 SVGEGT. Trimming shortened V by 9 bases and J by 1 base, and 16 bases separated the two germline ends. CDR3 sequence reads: CASVHTWGSYEQYF. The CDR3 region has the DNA TGTGCCAGTGTTCACACCTGGGGTTCCTACGAGCAGTACTTC.

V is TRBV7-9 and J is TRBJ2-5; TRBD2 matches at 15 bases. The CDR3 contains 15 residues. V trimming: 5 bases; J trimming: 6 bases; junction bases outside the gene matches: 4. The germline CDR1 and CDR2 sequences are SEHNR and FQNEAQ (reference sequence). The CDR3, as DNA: TGTGCCAGCAGCCTAGGGACTAGCGGGGGGAAGACCCAGTACTTC. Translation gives CASSLGTSGGKTQYF.

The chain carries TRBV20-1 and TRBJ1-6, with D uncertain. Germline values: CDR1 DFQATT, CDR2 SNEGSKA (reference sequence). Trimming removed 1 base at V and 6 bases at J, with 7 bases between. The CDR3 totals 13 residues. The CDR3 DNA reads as TGCAGTGCTAGAGGAATCTTTAATTCACCCCTCCACTTT. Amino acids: CSARGIFNSPLHF.

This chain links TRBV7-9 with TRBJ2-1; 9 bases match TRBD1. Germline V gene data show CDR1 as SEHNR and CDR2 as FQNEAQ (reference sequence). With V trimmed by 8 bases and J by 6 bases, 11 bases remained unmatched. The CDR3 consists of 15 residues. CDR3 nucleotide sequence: TGTGCCAGCGGCGCCGGGACAGGGAAGGGCAATGAGCAGTTCTTC. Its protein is CASGAGTGKGNEQFF.

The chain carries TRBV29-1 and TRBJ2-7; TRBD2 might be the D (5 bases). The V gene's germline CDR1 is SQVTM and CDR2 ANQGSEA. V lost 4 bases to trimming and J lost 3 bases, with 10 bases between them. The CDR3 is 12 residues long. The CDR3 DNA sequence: TGCAGCGTTGGGGTTAGCGACTACGAGCAGTACTTC. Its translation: CSVGVSDYEQYF.

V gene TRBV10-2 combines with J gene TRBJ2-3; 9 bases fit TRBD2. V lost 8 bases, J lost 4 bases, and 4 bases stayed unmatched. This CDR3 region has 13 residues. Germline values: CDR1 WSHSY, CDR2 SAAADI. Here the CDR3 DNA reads TGCGCCAGCGTCCTAGCGGGGTCAGATACGCAGTATTTT. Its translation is CASVLAGSDTQYF.

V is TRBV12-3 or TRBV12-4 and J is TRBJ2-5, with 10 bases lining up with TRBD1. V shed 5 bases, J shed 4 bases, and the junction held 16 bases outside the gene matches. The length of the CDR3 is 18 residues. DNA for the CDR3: TGTGCCAGCAGTATAGGGGACAGGGGAGTCCGGAGAGGAGAGACCCAGTACTTC. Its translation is CASSIGDRGVRRGETQYF.

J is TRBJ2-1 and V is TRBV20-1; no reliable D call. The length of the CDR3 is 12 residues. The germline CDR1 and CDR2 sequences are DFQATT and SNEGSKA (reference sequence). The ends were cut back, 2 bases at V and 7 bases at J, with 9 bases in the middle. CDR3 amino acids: CSARSRPNEQFF. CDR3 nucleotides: TGCAGTGCTAGATCACGGCCTAATGAGCAGTTCTTC.

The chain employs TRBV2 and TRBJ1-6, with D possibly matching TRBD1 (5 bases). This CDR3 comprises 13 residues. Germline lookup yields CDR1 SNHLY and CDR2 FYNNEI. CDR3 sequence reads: CAGAVMNNSPLHF. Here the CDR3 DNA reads TGTGCTGGGGCTGTTATGAATAATTCACCCCTCCACTTT.

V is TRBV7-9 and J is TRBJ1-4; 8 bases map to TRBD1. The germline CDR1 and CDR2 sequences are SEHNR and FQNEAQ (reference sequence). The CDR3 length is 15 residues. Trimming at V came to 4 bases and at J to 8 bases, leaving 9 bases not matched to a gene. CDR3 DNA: TGTGCCAGCAGCTCACCTGGACAGGGATGGGAAAAACTGTTTTTT. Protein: CASSSPGQGWEKLFF.

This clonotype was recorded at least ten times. CDR3 region: CASSRLAGGDTQYF. Here the CDR3 DNA reads TGTGCCAGCAGCCGACTAGCGGGGGGAGATACGCAGTATTTT. The chain couples TRBV7-9 to TRBJ2-3, with 13 bases matching TRBD2. CDR1 SEHNR and CDR2 FQNEAQ come from the germline V gene (reference sequence). The CDR3 totals 14 residues. The V and J ends lost 5 bases and 5 bases, in that order; junction bases with no gene match: 1.

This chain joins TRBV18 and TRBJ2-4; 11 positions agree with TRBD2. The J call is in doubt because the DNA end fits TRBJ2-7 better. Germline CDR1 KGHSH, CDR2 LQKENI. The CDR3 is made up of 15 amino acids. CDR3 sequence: CASSRSGGDSREQYF. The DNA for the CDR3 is TGTGCCAGCTCACGTAGCGGGGGGGATTCGCGCGAGCAGTACTTC.

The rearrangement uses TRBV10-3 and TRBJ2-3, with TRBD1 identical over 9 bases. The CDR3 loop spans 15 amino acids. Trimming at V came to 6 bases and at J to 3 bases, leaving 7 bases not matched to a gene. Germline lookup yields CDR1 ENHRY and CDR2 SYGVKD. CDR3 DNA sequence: TGTGCCATCAGCCTCGGACAGGGGAGAACAGATACGCAGTATTTT. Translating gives CAISLGQGRTDTQYF.

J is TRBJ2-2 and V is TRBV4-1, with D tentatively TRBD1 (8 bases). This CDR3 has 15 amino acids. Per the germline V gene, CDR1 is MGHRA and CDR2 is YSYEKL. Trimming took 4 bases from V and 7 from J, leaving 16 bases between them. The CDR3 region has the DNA TGCGCCAGCAGCCGCGGACAGGGAGGGATCGGGGAGCTGTTTTTT. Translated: CASSRGQGGIGELFF.

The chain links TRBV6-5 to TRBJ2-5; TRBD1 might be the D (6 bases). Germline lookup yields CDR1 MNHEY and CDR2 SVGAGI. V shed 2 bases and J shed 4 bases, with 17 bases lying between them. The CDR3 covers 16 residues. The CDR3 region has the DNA TGTGCCAGCAGTTACAGCAGGGGTGGCCTCAGAGAGACCCAGTACTTC. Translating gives CASSYSRGGLRETQYF.

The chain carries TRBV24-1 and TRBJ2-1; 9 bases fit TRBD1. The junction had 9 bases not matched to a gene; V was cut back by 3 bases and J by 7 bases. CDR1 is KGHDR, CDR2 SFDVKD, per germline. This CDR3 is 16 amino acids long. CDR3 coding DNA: TGTGCCACCAGTGATGACCCGGGACAGGGCGGAAATGAGCAGTTCTTC. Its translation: CATSDDPGQGGNEQFF.

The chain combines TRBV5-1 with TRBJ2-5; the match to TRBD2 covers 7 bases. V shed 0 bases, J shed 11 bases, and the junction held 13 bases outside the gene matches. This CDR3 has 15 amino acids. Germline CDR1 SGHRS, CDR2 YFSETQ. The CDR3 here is CASSLGSGDYNEQYF. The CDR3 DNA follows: TGCGCCAGCAGCTTGGGAAGCGGGGATTACAATGAGCAGTACTTC.